This is a list of T cell receptor beta chains from one sample in a study of blood T cell repertoires in COVID-19. The assay was immunoSEQ multiplex PCR, and TCRdb's table has in-frame clones only and misses some. In the table there are approximately 90,000 clones, around 75% of which are singletons. Sequencing was carried out using peripheral blood. Receptors originate from a man between 65 and 80 years old with COVID-19, enrolled during active disease. The CDR3 runs from the conserved cysteine through the conserved F or W. A D gene is named only where the DNA matches it firmly. Clone size appears in some rows only: once, few, many, or a class for an expanded clone.

V gene	J gene	D gene	clone size	CDR3 protein	CDR3 DNA
TRBV2	TRBJ1-6	-	-	CASSAENGSPLHF	TGTGCCAGCAGTGCCGAGAATGGTTCACCCCTCCACTTT
TRBV29-1	TRBJ2-7	TRBD2	-	CSVEVAGGGPNEQYF	TGCAGCGTTGAAGTGGCGGGGGGCGGCCCAAACGAGCAGTACTTC
TRBV29-1	TRBJ2-5	-	few	CSGLTAQETQYF	TGCAGCGGACTCACGGCCCAAGAGACCCAGTACTTC
TRBV19	TRBJ1-2	-	-	CASSISGSGGYGYTF	TGTGCCAGTAGTATCTCCGGATCCGGAGGCTATGGCTACACCTTC
TRBV5-1	TRBJ2-3	-	-	CASSLHADTQYF	TGCGCCAGCAGCTTACACGCAGATACGCAGTATTTT
TRBV7-9	TRBJ1-1	-	-	CASSFSSDTEAFF	TGTGCCAGCAGCTTCTCGAGTGACACTGAAGCTTTCTTT
TRBV6-2/TRBV6-3	TRBJ1-6	-	-	CASSGSFYNSPLHF	TGTGCCAGCAGTGGGAGCTTTTATAATTCACCCCTCCACTTT
TRBV2	TRBJ2-5	TRBD2	-	CASRGLAGQETQYF	TGTGCCAGCAGGGGACTAGCGGGGCAAGAGACCCAGTACTTC
TRBV28	TRBJ1-1	-	-	CASSSQGAEAFF	TGTGCCAGCAGTTCCCAGGGCGCTGAAGCTTTCTTT
TRBV7-2	TRBJ2-7	TRBD2	-	CASSLGTSAIYEQYF	TGTGCCAGCAGCTTAGGGACTAGCGCAATCTACGAGCAGTACTTC
TRBV7-9	TRBJ1-1	-	-	CASSLVAENTEAFF	TGTGCCAGCAGCTTAGTAGCAGAAAACACTGAAGCTTTCTTT
TRBV5-1	TRBJ1-2	-	few	CASSLDPGNYGYTF	TGCGCCAGCAGCTTGGATCCAGGCAACTATGGCTACACCTTC
TRBV11-2	TRBJ1-5	-	-	CASSLDGGNQPQHF	TGTGCCAGCAGCTTAGATGGGGGGAATCAGCCCCAGCATTTT
TRBV9	TRBJ2-2	-	-	CASSFSGLRNTGELFF	TGTGCCAGCAGCTTTAGTGGTCTGAGGAACACCGGGGAGCTGTTTTTT
TRBV19	TRBJ1-1	-	-	CASSIQGGNTEAFF	TGTGCCAGTAGTATACAGGGCGGGAACACTGAAGCTTTCTTT
TRBV10-2	TRBJ1-3	TRBD1	-	CASSESGTVTSGNTIYF	TGCGCTAGCAGTGAGTCAGGGACAGTCACCTCTGGAAACACCATATATTTT
TRBV28	TRBJ2-7	TRBD1	-	CASSQGAGEQYF	TGTGCCAGCAGCCAGGGGGCAGGCGAGCAGTACTTC
TRBV6-5	TRBJ1-2	TRBD1	-	CASSYQGAGYGYTF	TGTGCCAGCAGTTATCAGGGGGCCGGGTATGGCTACACCTTC
TRBV11-3	TRBJ1-6	-	-	CASSPTLGGNSPLHF	TGTGCCAGCAGCCCAACGCTGGGGGGTAATTCACCCCTCCACTTT
TRBV14	TRBJ1-2	-	once	CASSQDFGYGYTF	TGTGCCAGCAGCCAAGATTTCGGGTATGGCTACACCTTC
TRBV6-1	TRBJ1-1	TRBD1	-	CASSDRGNMNTEAFF	TGTGCCAGCAGTGACAGGGGGAATATGAACACTGAAGCTTTCTTT
TRBV4-3	TRBJ1-2	-	many	CASSQDAGILGNYGYTF	TGCGCCAGCAGCCAAGATGCGGGGATCTTGGGTAACTATGGCTACACCTTC
TRBV5-4	TRBJ2-3	TRBD1	-	CASSSGQQGTDTQYF	TGTGCCAGCAGCTCGGGACAGCAAGGCACAGATACGCAGTATTTT
TRBV28	TRBJ1-2	TRBD1	-	CASSLRGGGYGYTF	TGTGCCAGCAGTTTAAGAGGGGGCGGCTATGGCTACACCTTC
TRBV2	TRBJ1-1	-	few	CASRESRYTEAFF	TGTGCCAGCAGAGAAAGCCGTTACACTGAAGCTTTCTTT
TRBV2	TRBJ1-6	TRBD1	-	CASSQGARMSSYNSPLHF	TGTGCCAGCAGTCAGGGGGCCAGGATGAGCTCCTATAATTCACCCCTCCACTTT
TRBV5-1	TRBJ2-2	TRBD1	once	CASSGTGTGPGELFF	TGCGCCAGCAGCGGGACCGGGACAGGGCCCGGGGAGCTGTTTTTT
TRBV2	TRBJ2-7	TRBD1	-	CASSKKQGIEQYF	TGTGCCAGCAGTAAAAAACAGGGGATCGAGCAGTACTTC
TRBV29-1	TRBJ1-2	TRBD1	-	CSAHAGGAGYGYTF	TGCAGCGCCCACGCAGGGGGCGCGGGCTATGGCTACACCTTC
TRBV5-8	TRBJ2-4	-	-	CASSPNRINIQYF	TGTGCCAGCAGTCCTAACAGGATAAACATTCAGTACTTC
TRBV5-4	TRBJ2-1	-	few	CASSLRGGIDEQFF	TGTGCCAGCAGCCTCAGGGGCGGTATCGATGAGCAGTTCTTC
TRBV7-6	TRBJ1-1	TRBD1	once	CASSVRQGTTTEAFF	TGTGCCAGCAGCGTCCGACAGGGGACGACCACTGAAGCTTTCTTT
TRBV7-3	TRBJ2-3	-	-	CASSLRVQDTQYF	TGTGCCAGCAGCTTGAGGGTTCAAGATACGCAGTATTTT
TRBV11-2	TRBJ2-5	-	few	CASSPLARETQYF	TGTGCCAGCAGCCCTTTGGCTAGGGAGACCCAGTACTTC
TRBV27	TRBJ2-7	-	many	CASSLSAGAEQYF	TGTGCCAGCAGTTTATCTGCAGGGGCCGAGCAGTACTTC
TRBV11-2	TRBJ1-1	-	-	CASSFPGVATEAFF	TGTGCCAGCAGCTTCCCAGGGGTGGCCACTGAAGCTTTCTTT
TRBV5-4	TRBJ1-1	-	-	CASSLRNTEAFF	TGTGCCAGCAGCCTCAGGAACACTGAAGCTTTCTTT
TRBV7-9	TRBJ2-1	TRBD2	-	CASSLAEASGRYEQFF	TGTGCCAGCAGCTTAGCGGAAGCTAGCGGGAGGTATGAGCAGTTCTTC
TRBV15	TRBJ1-5	-	few	CATSRDKAGTGQPQHF	TGTGCCACCAGCAGAGATAAGGCGGGAACGGGTCAGCCCCAGCATTTT
TRBV19	TRBJ2-7	TRBD2	-	CASKPRTSGSVSHEQYF	TGTGCCAGTAAACCTCGGACTAGCGGGAGTGTGAGCCACGAGCAGTACTTC
TRBV7-3	TRBJ2-1	TRBD2	few	CASSSIAGNNEQFF	TGTGCCAGCAGCTCAATAGCGGGGAACAATGAGCAGTTCTTC
TRBV7-2	TRBJ2-3	-	-	CASSLVGGGGPTDTQYF	TGTGCCAGCAGCTTAGTAGGAGGGGGGGGACCCACAGATACGCAGTATTTT
TRBV12-2	TRBJ1-1	-	-	CASRLATGGMNTEAFF	TGTGCAAGTCGCTTAGCGACAGGGGGGATGAACACTGAAGCTTTCTTT
TRBV7-2	TRBJ1-1	TRBD1	-	CASSHRDRILSHTEAFF	TGTGCCAGCAGCCACCGGGACAGGATCCTTTCCCACACTGAAGCTTTCTTT
TRBV4-2	TRBJ1-1	-	-	CASSQVRTGGSTEAFF	TGTGCCAGCAGCCAAGTTCGAACAGGAGGGTCCACTGAAGCTTTCTTT
TRBV12-3/TRBV12-4	TRBJ2-7	-	-	CASSLAGYEQYF	TGTGCCAGCAGTTTGGCGGGTTACGAGCAGTACTTC
TRBV6-4	TRBJ2-5	-	-	CASTAEDSRYF	TGTGCCAGCACCGCGGAGGACTCCAGGTACTTC
TRBV5-1	TRBJ1-2	TRBD1	-	CASSHGQGKGYGYTF	TGCGCCAGCAGCCACGGACAGGGAAAAGGGTATGGCTACACCTTC
TRBV5-5	TRBJ1-2	TRBD1	-	CASSLPQTGYGYTF	TGTGCCAGCAGCTTGCCCCAGACAGGGTACGGCTACACCTTC
TRBV4-1	TRBJ1-1	TRBD1	-	CASSAQVPSPGQGKSTEAFF	TGCGCCAGCAGCGCCCAAGTCCCCTCCCCGGGACAGGGGAAGAGCACTGAAGCTTTCTTT
TRBV28	TRBJ1-5	-	-	CASSFFPNKGSNQPQHF	TGTGCCAGCAGTTTTTTTCCAAATAAGGGGAGCAATCAGCCCCAGCATTTT
TRBV21-1	TRBJ1-1	-	-	CASSKEEQGLNTEAFF	TGTGCCAGCAGCAAAGAAGAACAGGGGCTGAACACTGAAGCTTTCTTT
TRBV3-1/TRBV3-2	TRBJ1-1	-	-	CASSHSTQGERGAFF	TGTGCCAGCAGCCACTCGACACAGGGTGAGCGAGGAGCTTTCTTT
TRBV7-9	TRBJ2-1	-	once	CASSLPQWRRGNEQFF	TGTGCCAGCAGCCTACCACAGTGGCGTAGGGGCAATGAGCAGTTCTTC
TRBV16	TRBJ1-3	-	-	CASSQGLSASGNTIYF	TGTGCCAGCAGCCAGGGACTTTCAGCCTCTGGAAACACCATATATTTT
TRBV7-2	TRBJ2-1	-	-	CASSLSPYRIGEQFF	TGTGCCAGCAGCTTATCCCCCTACAGAATTGGTGAGCAGTTCTTC
TRBV5-1	TRBJ1-1	TRBD1	-	CASSANTGGSTTAFF	TGCGCCAGCAGCGCAAATACAGGGGGCTCAACAACGGCTTTCTTT
TRBV6-5	TRBJ1-4	TRBD1	-	CASRTGVEKLFF	TGTGCCAGTCGGACAGGGGTTGAAAAACTGTTTTTT
TRBV30	TRBJ1-1	-	few	CAWSVREYTEAFF	TGTGCCTGGAGTGTACGAGAGTACACTGAAGCTTTCTTT
TRBV5-4	TRBJ2-5	TRBD2	-	CASSLDPGGQKTQYF	TGTGCCAGCAGCTTGGACCCGGGGGGGCAGAAGACCCAGTACTTC